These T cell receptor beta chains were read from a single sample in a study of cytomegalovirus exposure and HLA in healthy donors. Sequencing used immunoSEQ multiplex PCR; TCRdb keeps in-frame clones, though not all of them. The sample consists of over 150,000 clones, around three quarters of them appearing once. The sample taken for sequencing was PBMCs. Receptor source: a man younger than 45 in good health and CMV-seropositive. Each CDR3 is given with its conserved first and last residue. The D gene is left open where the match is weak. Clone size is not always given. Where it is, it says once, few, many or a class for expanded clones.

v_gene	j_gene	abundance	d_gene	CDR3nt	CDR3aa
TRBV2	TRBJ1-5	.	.	TGTGCCAGCAGCCCGTCGGACATTCAGCCCCAGCATTTT	CASSPSDIQPQHF
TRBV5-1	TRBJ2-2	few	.	TGCGCCAGCAGCCCCGGGACAAAGGGTAACACCGGGGAGCTGTTTTTT	CASSPGTKGNTGELFF
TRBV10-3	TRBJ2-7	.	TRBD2	TGTGCCATCAGGGACGGGACTAGCGGGGGTGGGATATACGAGCAGTACTTC	CAIRDGTSGGGIYEQYF
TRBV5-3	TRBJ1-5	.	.	TGTGCCAGAAGCTTTGAACAGAGTTATAGCAATCAGCCCCAGCATTTT	CARSFEQSYSNQPQHF
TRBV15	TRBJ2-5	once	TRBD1	TGTGCCACCAGCAGAGGGGACAGCCAAGAGACCCAGTACTTC	CATSRGDSQETQYF
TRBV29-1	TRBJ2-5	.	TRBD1	TGCAGCGTTGAAGATGGACAGGGCCAAGAGACCCAGTACTTC	CSVEDGQGQETQYF
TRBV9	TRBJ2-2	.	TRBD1	TGTGCCAGCCAACGGCAGGGGGCCGGCGGGGAGCTGTTTTTT	CASQRQGAGGELFF
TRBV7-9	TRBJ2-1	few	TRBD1	TGTGCCAGCTTGCCAGGGGGCGTTGGCAATGAGCAGTTCTTC	CASLPGGVGNEQFF
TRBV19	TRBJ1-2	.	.	TGTGCCAGGAATCCAGGATCTAACTATGGCTACACCTTC	CARNPGSNYGYTF
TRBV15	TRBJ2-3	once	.	TGTGCCACCAGCCCCAGACAGTCTTCGTGGGATACGCAGTATTTT	CATSPRQSSWDTQYF
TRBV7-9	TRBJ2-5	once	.	TGTGCCAGCAGCTCCCTTAGCGAAAAGACCCAGTACTTC	CASSSLSEKTQYF
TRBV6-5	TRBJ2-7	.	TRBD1	TGTGCCAGCAGTTCGGGACAGGGGGGCGAGCAGTACTTC	CASSSGQGGEQYF
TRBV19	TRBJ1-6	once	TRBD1	TGTGCCAGAAGACAGGGTCCTCTTAATTCACCCCTCCACTTT	CARRQGPLNSPLHF
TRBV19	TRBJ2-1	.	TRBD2	TGTGCCAGTAAGTCAGCGGGGGGCTACAATGAGCAGTTCTTC	CASKSAGGYNEQFF
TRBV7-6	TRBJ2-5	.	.	TGTGCCAGCAGCTTAATAGGGGAAGAGACCCAGTACTTC	CASSLIGEETQYF
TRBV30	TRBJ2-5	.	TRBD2	TGTGCCTGGAGTGTACGGCGGACTAGCGGGGGGCGGGAGACCCAGTACTTC	CAWSVRRTSGGRETQYF
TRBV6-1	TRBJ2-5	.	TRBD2	TGTGCCAGCAGTGAAGCCGGACTAGCAACCGAAGAGACCCAGTACTTC	CASSEAGLATEETQYF
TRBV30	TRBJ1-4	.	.	TGTGCCTGGAGTTACGGGGTGGGCGAAAAACTGTTTTTT	CAWSYGVGEKLFF
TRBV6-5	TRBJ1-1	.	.	TGTGCCAGCATTAAAGGCGGGGGCACTGAAGCTTTCTTT	CASIKGGGTEAFF
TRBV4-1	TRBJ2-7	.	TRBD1	TGCGCCAGCAGCCTCCGGACAGGGTTCCCCTACGAGCAGTACTTC	CASSLRTGFPYEQYF
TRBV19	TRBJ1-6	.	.	TGTGCCAGTAGTATGGACAGCTGGCCCCTCCACTTT	CASSMDSWPLHF
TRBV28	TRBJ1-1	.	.	TGTGCCAGCAGTTTAAATGGGTGGGAGGGGACTGAAGCTTTCTTT	CASSLNGWEGTEAFF
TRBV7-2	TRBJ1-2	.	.	TGTGCCAGCAGCATCGACAGGCTCCACACCTTC	CASSIDRLHTF
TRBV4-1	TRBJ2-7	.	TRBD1	TGCGCCAGCAGCCAGACCCCGGACAGGGCCTACGAGCAGTACTTC	CASSQTPDRAYEQYF
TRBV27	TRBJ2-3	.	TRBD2	TGTGCCAGCAGTTGGTCTAGCGGTGGAGATACGCAGTATTTT	CASSWSSGGDTQYF
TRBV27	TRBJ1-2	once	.	TGTGCCAGCAGTTACGGGGGTTATGATGGCTACACCTTC	CASSYGGYDGYTF
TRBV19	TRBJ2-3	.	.	TGTGCCAGTAGCACCTCCCGAGCAGATACGCAGTATTTT	CASSTSRADTQYF
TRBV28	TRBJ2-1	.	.	TGTGCCAGCAGTTCTGACAGAATCTACAATGAGCAGTTCTTC	CASSSDRIYNEQFF
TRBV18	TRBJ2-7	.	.	TGTGCCAGCTCACCACCCCCAGGGGAGTACGAGCAGTACTTC	CASSPPPGEYEQYF
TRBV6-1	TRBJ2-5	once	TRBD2	TGTGCCAGCAGTGAACTAGCGGGGGGCCAGGAGACCCAGTACTTC	CASSELAGGQETQYF
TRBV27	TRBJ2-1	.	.	TGTGCCAGCAGTCACGAAATACAGGGAATCGGTGAGCAGTTCTTC	CASSHEIQGIGEQFF
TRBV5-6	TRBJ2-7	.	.	TGTGCCAGCAGCCTTGGACTGAACTACGAGCAGTACTTC	CASSLGLNYEQYF
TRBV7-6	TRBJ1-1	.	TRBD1	TGTGCCAGCAGTTTCGGACAGGGGATGTCTGAAGCTTTCTTT	CASSFGQGMSEAFF
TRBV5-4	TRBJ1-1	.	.	TGTGCCAGCAGCTTGGACAGGGTGAACACTGAAGCTTTCTTT	CASSLDRVNTEAFF
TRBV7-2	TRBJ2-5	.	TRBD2	TGTGCCAGCAGGAAGGGTAGCGGGGGGGCCTTGGAGACCCAGTACTTC	CASRKGSGGALETQYF
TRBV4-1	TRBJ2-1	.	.	TGCGCCAGCAGCCAAGATACAGCGGTTAGCTCCTACAATGAGCAGTTCTTC	CASSQDTAVSSYNEQFF
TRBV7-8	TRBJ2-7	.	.	TGTGCCAGCAGTGGGGCGGGGCCGGATTACGAGCAGTACTTC	CASSGAGPDYEQYF
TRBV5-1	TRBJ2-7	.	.	TGCGCCAGTCATAACGGGTACGGGCAGTACTTC	CASHNGYGQYF
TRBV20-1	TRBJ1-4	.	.	TGCAGTCGGAGGCGGGGGGAAAAACTGTTTTTT	CSRRRGEKLFF
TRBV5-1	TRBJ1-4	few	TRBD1	TGCGCCAGCAGCTTAGGGACAGGGGAAAAACTGTTTTTT	CASSLGTGEKLFF
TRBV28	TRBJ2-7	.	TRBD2	TGTGCCAGCAGTTTATTTAGCGGGGGGGCCGGCTACGAGCAGTACTTC	CASSLFSGGAGYEQYF
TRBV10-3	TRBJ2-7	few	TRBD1	TGTGCCATCAGTGTCGACAGGGGGAACTCCTACGAGCAGTACTTC	CAISVDRGNSYEQYF
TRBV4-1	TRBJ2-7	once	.	TGCGCCAGCAGCCAAGATCATCAGGGAAAGATTTACGAGCAGTACTTC	CASSQDHQGKIYEQYF
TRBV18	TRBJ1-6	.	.	TGTGCCAGCTCACCACCACAGGGAGGGAATTCACCCCTCCACTTT	CASSPPQGGNSPLHF
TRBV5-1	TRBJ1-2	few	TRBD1	TGCGCCAGCAGCTTGGACCCGGGACAGGGATTTGGCTACACCTTC	CASSLDPGQGFGYTF
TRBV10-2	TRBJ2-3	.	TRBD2	TGCGCCAGCAGTGAGTCCTATAGCGGGGCTAGCACAGATACGCAGTATTTT	CASSESYSGASTDTQYF
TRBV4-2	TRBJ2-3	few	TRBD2	TGTGCCAGCAGTGGACTAGCGAGTACAGATACGCAGTATTTT	CASSGLASTDTQYF
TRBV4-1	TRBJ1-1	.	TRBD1	TGCGCCAGCAGCCACCTCGGGACAGCGAACACTGAAGCTTTCTTT	CASSHLGTANTEAFF
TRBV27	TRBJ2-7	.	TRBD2	TGTGCCAGTAGGACTAGCGGGGACTACGAGCAGTACTTC	CASRTSGDYEQYF
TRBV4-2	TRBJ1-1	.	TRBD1	TGTGCCAGCAGCCCGAGGGACAGGGGAAACACTGAAGCTTTCTTT	CASSPRDRGNTEAFF
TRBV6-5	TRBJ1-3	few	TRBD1	TGTGCCAGCAGTCGACAGGGGGTCACTGGAAACACCATATATTTT	CASSRQGVTGNTIYF
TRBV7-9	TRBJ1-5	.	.	TGTGCCAGCAGCTTAGGGAGTTCAAGCAATCAGCCCCAGCATTTT	CASSLGSSSNQPQHF
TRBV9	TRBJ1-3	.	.	TGTGCCAGCAGCGTAGACGGGGGGATCCCTGGAAACACCATATATTTT	CASSVDGGIPGNTIYF
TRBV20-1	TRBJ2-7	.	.	TGCAGTGCGCGTCTAGCGTGGGAGCAGTACTTC	CSARLAWEQYF
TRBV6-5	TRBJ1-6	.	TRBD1	TGTGCCAGCAGGCAGGGGGTTTTTCCCCTCCACTTT	CASRQGVFPLHF
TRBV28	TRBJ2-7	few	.	TGTGCCAGCAGTTTCACGACAGCCTCGAAGTGGGAGCAGTACTTC	CASSFTTASKWEQYF
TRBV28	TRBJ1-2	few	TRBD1	TGTGCCAGCAGTCAGGACAGGGGTTATGGCTACACCTTC	CASSQDRGYGYTF
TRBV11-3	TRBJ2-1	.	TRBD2	TGTGCCAGCAGCTTAGATCCCCGGGGGGACTACAATGAGCAGTTCTTC	CASSLDPRGDYNEQFF
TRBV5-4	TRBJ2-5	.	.	TGTGCCAGCAGCTCCGGACTTGAACAAGAGACCCAGTACTTC	CASSSGLEQETQYF